The TCR beta chain described here comes from a study of T cells after posttransplantation cyclophosphamide. Regarding the study as a whole: After PTCy, TRB diversity resembled that of CNI/methotrexate controls. Donor-recipient repertoire similarity was low at 1-2 months, rising over year one. Blood and skin or GI T cell repertoires showed limited TRB overlap.

Treatment was busulfan-fludarabine conditioning, a marrow graft, and cyclophosphamide on days +3 and +4. Produced via immunoSEQ multiplex PCR; TCRdb's table is partial and in-frame only. The sample shows 12,000 or so clones, 85% to 95% of them seen only once. The CDR3 extends over 17 amino acids. Germline CDR1 and CDR2: SNHLY and FYNNEI. The J segment lost 2 bases and the V segment lost 5 bases, leaving 10 bases of the junction unmatched. Comments on this clone: Its specificity is unknown.

V is TRBV2 and J is TRBJ2-3, with 10 bases identical to TRBD2. The receptor was isolated from a female patient aged 30-39 years who received an allogeneic stem cell transplant from an unrelated donor, was CMV-positive, and had no GVHD. Some T cells may be transferred from the graft donor. Sequencing used PBMCs, obtained after allogeneic stem cell transplant with posttransplant cyclophosphamide. The CDR3 protein is CASSYSKLAGITDTQYF. The CDR3 nucleotides read TGTGCCAGCAGTTATTCCAAACTAGCGGGAATCACAGATACGCAGTATTTT.